A single sample gave rise to the 26 T cell receptor beta chains below, sequenced in a study of memory B cells and T cells in multiple sclerosis. No antigens are known for them. TCRdb keeps only in-frame clones here, not all; method: immunoSEQ multiplex PCR. The sample lists over 35,000 clones, roughly 87% seen once, with 1.1% in the top ten. After stimulus-free culture, autoproliferating CFSE-dim and non-proliferating CFSE-high T cells were sequenced separately. Replicate wells were pooled after 6 to 8 days of stimulus-free culture of under 5.5x10^7 CFSE-labeled PBMCs. The sequenced sample consisted of PBMCs from blood kept in culture. Receptors were obtained from a human donor with multiple sclerosis.

This chain connects TRBV5-1 to TRBJ2-7; either TRBD1 or TRBD2 may fit D (5 bases each). The CDR3 is made up of 14 amino acids. The germline gives CDR1 SGHRS, CDR2 YFSETQ. With 1 base removed from V and 2 bases from J, the gap between germline ends came to 10 bases. CDR3: CASSLNGGTYEQYF. The CDR3 coding sequence is TGCGCCAGCAGCTTGAATGGGGGTACCTACGAGCAGTACTTC.

The rearrangement uses TRBV27 and TRBJ2-7, with 8 nucleotides matching TRBD1. This CDR3 has 12 amino acids. Germline V CDR1 and CDR2: MNHEY, SMNVEV (reference sequence). V lost 8 bases to trimming and J lost 5 bases; unmatched junction nucleotides: 5. The CDR3 DNA reads as TGTGCCAGCGGAGACAGGGGCCACGAGCAGTACTTC. Protein: CASGDRGHEQYF.

This chain links TRBV5-5 with TRBJ1-4, with D uncertain. The length of the CDR3 is 17 residues. Germline V gives CDR1 SGHKS, CDR2 YYEKEE (reference sequence). V was cut by 0 bases and J by 0 bases, with 12 bases left in between. CDR3 in amino acids: CASSLEGYPTTNEKLFF. CDR3 nucleotides: TGTGCCAGCAGCTTGGAAGGGTACCCCACAACTAATGAAAAACTGTTTTTT.

The rearrangement joins TRBV18 to TRBJ1-6; D remains unclear. V dropped 3 bases and J dropped 10 bases, with 19 bases sitting between them. Looked up from germline, CDR1 is KGHSH and CDR2 is LQKENI. The length of the CDR3 is 16 residues. The CDR3 nucleotides are TGTGCCAGCTCACCCAGGACGCCCGCGGAAGAATCACCCCTCCACTTT. It codes for CASSPRTPAEESPLHF.

The chain recombines TRBV13 with TRBJ2-2; D gene unclear. Trimming took 3 bases from V and 5 from J, leaving 7 bases between them. The CDR3 length is 13 residues. CDR1 and CDR2 (germline): PRHDT, FYEKMQ (reference sequence). The CDR3 loop reads CASSLRITGELFF. The CDR3 DNA follows: TGTGCCAGCAGCTTGAGGATAACCGGGGAGCTGTTTTTT.

This clone was observed once. J is TRBJ2-7 and V is TRBV11-3; either TRBD1 or TRBD2 may supply D (5 bases each). Germline CDR1 reads SGHNT; CDR2 reads YENEEA. V lost 1 base and J 0 bases, leaving 16 bases between the germline ends. CDR3 length: 17 residues. CDR3 in amino acids: CASSLVGSAGSSYEQYF. CDR3 sequence (DNA): TGTGCCAGCAGCTTAGTGGGTTCGGCAGGGAGCTCCTACGAGCAGTACTTC. Using reference TRBV11-3 and TRBJ2-7 for the parts outside the CDR3, the full variable domain is EAGVVQSPRYKIIEKKQPVAFWCNPISGHNTLYWYLQNLGQGPELLIRYENEEAVDDSQLPKDRFSAERLKGVDSTLKIQPAELGDSAVYLCASSLVGSAGSSYEQYFGPGTRLTVT.

V gene TRBV4-1 combines with J gene TRBJ2-2, with TRBD1 matching over 9 bases. The CDR3 length is 16 residues. J lost 3 bases, V lost 1 base, and 3 bases had no gene match. Germline CDR1 MGHRA, CDR2 YSYEKL. The CDR3 region is CASSQATGGYTGELFF. Here the CDR3 DNA reads TGCGCCAGCAGCCAAGCGACAGGGGGGTACACCGGGGAGCTGTTTTTT.

A few counts support this clone. V usage is TRBV9 and J usage is TRBJ2-7, with D unresolved. Germline V gene lookup returns CDR1 SGDLS and CDR2 YYNGEE. With 4 bases removed from V and 0 bases from J, the gap between germline ends came to 11 bases. This CDR3 region has 14 residues. The CDR3 loop is CASSPGLTSYEQYF. CDR3 in DNA: TGTGCCAGCAGCCCAGGATTGACCTCCTACGAGCAGTACTTC.

V gene TRBV19 combines with J gene TRBJ1-1; no clear D gene. CDR1 LNHDA and CDR2 SQIVND come from the germline V gene (reference sequence). Trimming left V 3 bases short and J 1 base short, with 9 bases between. The CDR3 runs 14 residues. As DNA, the CDR3 is TGTGCCAGTAGTATGCTAGGCCGGAACACTGAAGCTTTCTTT. This codes for CASSMLGRNTEAFF.

V and J are TRBV7-2 and TRBJ2-2; TRBD2 aligns across 15 bases. J gave up 8 bases and V 5 bases, and 6 bases lay outside the gene matches. The CDR3 spans 16 residues. Germline CDR1 reads SGHTA; CDR2 reads FQGNSA. In DNA, the CDR3 is TGTGCCAGCAGCAGACGGGGACTAGCGGGGGGAGGGGAGCTGTTTTTT. Protein: CASSRRGLAGGGELFF.

The chain recombines TRBV28 with TRBJ2-3, with D unresolved. The V end lost 7 bases, the J end lost 6 bases, and 8 bases lay between the germline ends. The CDR3 is 11 amino acids. Germline lookup yields CDR1 MDHEN and CDR2 SYDVKM. DNA for the CDR3: TGTGCCAGCACGTCGCTGGATACGCAGTATTTT. It encodes CASTSLDTQYF.

This clone was seen only once. J is TRBJ1-6 and V is TRBV7-2; D call uncertain. The CDR3 covers 15 residues. V was shortened by 5 bases and J by 3 bases, with 11 bases between the two germline ends. Germline CDR1 and CDR2: SGHTA and FQGNSA. The CDR3 DNA reads as TGTGCCAGCAGCACTCGGGCAGACTATAATTCACCCCTCCACTTT. Its protein product is CASSTRADYNSPLHF. The variable domain in full, completed from reference TRBV7-2 and TRBJ1-6, reads GAGVSQSPSNKVTEKGKDVELRCDPISGHTALYWYRQSLGQGLEFLIYFQGNSAPDKSGLPSDRFSAERTGGSVSTLTIQRTQQEDSAVYLCASSTRADYNSPLHFGNGTRLTVT.

This clone was picked up one time. The chain recombines TRBV19 with TRBJ2-1, with a weak D call TRBD2 (5 bases). CDR1 is LNHDA, CDR2 SQIVND, per germline (reference sequence). V lost 8 bases and J lost 12, with 26 bases in between. This CDR3 contains 15 residues. The CDR3 protein is CASRSGRSGKLWQFF. CDR3 coding DNA: TGTGCCAGTCGGTCGGGGAGATCGGGAAAATTGTGGCAGTTCTTC.

V and J are TRBV9 and TRBJ2-7, with D perhaps matching TRBD2 (5 bases). The germline CDR1 and CDR2 sequences are SGDLS and YYNGEE. The CDR3 sequence is 14 residues long. V was pared by 3 bases and J by 2 bases, with 12 bases between. CDR3 in amino acids: CASSALAGPYEQYF. The CDR3 DNA reads TGTGCCAGCAGCGCCCTCGCGGGCCCCTACGAGCAGTACTTC.

The chain joins TRBV5-1 to TRBJ1-3; D call uncertain. The CDR3 spans 13 residues. The V gene's germline CDR1 is SGHRS and CDR2 YFSETQ. V was pared by 4 bases and J by 3 bases, with 8 bases between. This CDR3 reads CASSTFDGNTIYF. The CDR3, as DNA: TGCGCCAGCAGCACATTCGATGGAAACACCATATATTTT.

The rearrangement joins TRBV4-1 to TRBJ2-2; 8 bases agree with TRBD2. Germline V CDR1 and CDR2: MGHRA, YSYEKL. The CDR3 runs 17 residues. The trim removed 1 base at V and 6 bases at J, leaving 10 bases unmatched. CDR3 sequence reads: CASSQVEGRGGSGELFF. As DNA, the CDR3 is TGCGCCAGCAGCCAAGTGGAGGGCCGGGGGGGCTCCGGGGAGCTGTTTTTT.

This chain links TRBV2 with TRBJ2-3, with 8 nucleotides matching TRBD2. Germline V gene data show CDR1 as SNHLY and CDR2 as FYNNEI. This CDR3 spans 15 amino acids. V was clipped by 4 bases and J by 4 bases; unmatched bases: 7. CDR3 DNA sequence: TGTGCCAGCAGTGTAATTAGCGGGGCCCCAGATACGCAGTATTTT. It yields the protein CASSVISGAPDTQYF.

The CDR3 nucleotides are TGTGCCAGCAGCTTCCAGGCCGGGGAGCTGTTTTTT. This gives the protein CASSFQAGELFF. V is TRBV11-2 and J is TRBJ2-2; D uncertain. Germline V lookup: CDR1 SGHAT, CDR2 FQNNGV. The CDR3 sequence is 12 residues long. V lost 3 bases and J 6 bases, leaving 5 bases between the germline ends.

The genes are TRBV27 and TRBJ2-2; 11 nucleotides agree with TRBD2. CDR1 is MNHEY, CDR2 SMNVEV, per germline (reference sequence). The CDR3 is made up of 17 amino acids. With 3 bases clipped from V and 4 bases from J, the junction kept 7 bases outside the gene matches. The CDR3 reads CASSLLAGGPGTGELFF. In DNA, the CDR3 is TGTGCCAGCAGTTTGTTAGCGGGGGGGCCAGGCACCGGGGAGCTGTTTTTT.

This chain joins TRBV30 and TRBJ1-6, with D possibly TRBD1 on 6 matching bases. With 5 bases removed from V and 4 bases from J, the gap between germline ends came to 6 bases. The germline V gene has CDR1 GTSNPN and CDR2 SVGIG (reference sequence). The CDR3 extends over 12 amino acids. The CDR3 region is CAWGQYNSPLHF. CDR3 in DNA: TGTGCCTGGGGACAGTATAATTCACCCCTCCACTTT.

This chain joins TRBV28 and TRBJ1-2; D gene uncertain. Trimming took off 6 bases at V and 3 bases at J, with 17 bases between the two ends. CDR1 is MDHEN, CDR2 SYDVKM, per germline. CDR3 length: 15 amino acids. As DNA, the CDR3 is TGTGCCAGCAGCCCCGGATTCAGTGACCACTATGGCTACACCTTC. This gives the protein CASSPGFSDHYGYTF.

V gene TRBV6-1 combines with J gene TRBJ2-5; 7 bases fit TRBD2. V was pared by 6 bases and J by 7 bases, with 11 bases of the junction left unmatched. This CDR3 has 14 amino acids. Looked up from germline, CDR1 is MNHNS and CDR2 is SASEGT. This CDR3 reads CASRRQGLGATQYF. As DNA, the CDR3 is TGTGCCAGCAGACGGCAAGGACTAGGGGCGACCCAGTACTTC.

This clone came up a few times. The rearrangement uses TRBV15 and TRBJ2-2, with 7 bases aligning to TRBD1. Per the germline V gene, CDR1 is LNHNV and CDR2 is YYDKDF (reference sequence). Trimming removed 3 bases from V and 3 bases from J; junction bases left unmatched: 4. This CDR3 spans 15 amino acids. The CDR3 reads CATSRGDRDTGELFF. In nucleotides, the CDR3 is TGTGCCACCAGCAGGGGGGACAGAGACACCGGGGAGCTGTTTTTT.

The rearrangement uses TRBV19 and TRBJ1-1, with a weak D call TRBD1 (5 bases). The germline V and J ends were trimmed by 2 bases and 0 bases, with 13 bases remaining between them. Germline V gives CDR1 LNHDA, CDR2 SQIVND (reference sequence). The CDR3 totals 16 residues. CDR3 in DNA: TGTGCCAGTAGTATAATCCTTGGGACGGTGAACACTGAAGCTTTCTTT. Protein sequence: CASSIILGTVNTEAFF.

The J gene is TRBJ1-2, the V gene TRBV5-4, with a weak D call TRBD1 (5 bases). CDR3 length: 15 amino acids. Trimming cost V 0 bases and J 7 bases, with 16 bases left between them. Germline-derived CDR1 and CDR2 are SGHNT and YYREEE (reference sequence). CDR3 region: CASSLEVGLGAGYTF. The DNA of the CDR3 is TGTGCCAGCAGCTTGGAAGTCGGCCTAGGGGCTGGCTACACCTTC.

The J gene is TRBJ2-5, the V gene TRBV14; 10 bases agree with TRBD1. CDR3 size: 18 residues. Germline V gives CDR1 SGHDN, CDR2 FVKESK. V trimming: 3 bases; J trimming: 0 bases; junction bases outside the gene matches: 10. The chain's CDR3 is CASSHSAPGQGYQETQYF. The DNA for the CDR3 is TGTGCCAGCAGCCACTCGGCTCCGGGACAGGGGTACCAAGAGACCCAGTACTTC. Combining the CDR3 with reference TRBV14 and TRBJ2-5 gives the whole variable domain EAGVTQFPSHSVIEKGQTVTLRCDPISGHDNLYWYRRVMGKEIKFLLHFVKESKQDESGMPNNRFLAERTGGTYSTLKVQPAELEDSGVYFCASSHSAPGQGYQETQYFGPGTRLLVL.